The 27 T cell receptor beta chains reported below all come from one sample, sequenced in a study of blood T cell repertoires in COVID-19. The table came from immunoSEQ multiplex PCR; TCRdb's copy has only in-frame clones and leaves some out. Of approximately 440,000 clones listed, about 92% are singletons. The sample taken for sequencing was PBMCs or T cells enriched from blood (not recorded which). These receptors were taken from a man between 18 and 35 years old who had recovered from COVID-19.

This clone was counted between two and nine times. V is TRBV2 and J is TRBJ2-7; 8 bases are shared with TRBD2. Per germline, CDR1 SNHLY and CDR2 FYNNEI. The CDR3 is made up of 13 amino acids. Unmatched junction bases numbered 10, after V lost 10 bases and J lost 5 bases. DNA for the CDR3: TGTGCCACCCGGACTAGCCGGTCCCACGAGCAGTACTTC. Residues: CATRTSRSHEQYF. The full variable domain, completed using reference TRBV2 and TRBJ2-7, is EPEVTQTPSHQVTQMGQEVILRCVPISNHLYFYWYRQILGQKVEFLVSFYNNEISEKSEIFDDQFSVERPDGSNFTLKIRSTKLEDSAMYFCATRTSRSHEQYFGPGTRLTVT.

This chain uses TRBV12-3 or TRBV12-4 with TRBJ2-3; D is unresolved. The CDR3 runs to 12 residues. V shed 3 bases and J shed 3 bases, with 4 bases lying between them. The CDR3 sequence is CASSFYTDTQYF. DNA of the CDR3: TGTGCCAGCAGTTTCTATACAGATACGCAGTATTTT.

V usage is TRBV27 and J usage is TRBJ1-1; D unclear. Germline loops: CDR1 MNHEY, CDR2 SMNVEV (reference sequence). The V end was cut by 2 bases, the J end by 2 bases, with 15 bases between. The CDR3 is 16 residues long. As DNA, the CDR3 is TGTGCCAGCAGTTTAGTAGTAATGCGTGAAAACACTGAAGCTTTCTTT. It yields the protein CASSLVVMRENTEAFF.

The chain uses TRBV29-1 and TRBJ1-4; TRBD1 matches at 9 bases. There are 13 residues in the CDR3. V lost 3 bases to trimming and J lost 6 bases; unmatched junction nucleotides: 2. Germline CDR1 SQVTM, CDR2 ANQGSEA. CDR3: CSVETGGDEKLFF. The CDR3 DNA reads TGCAGCGTTGAGACAGGGGGAGATGAAAAACTGTTTTTT.

This rearrangement joins TRBV5-6 to TRBJ1-1; 8 bases map to TRBD1. Germline V lookup: CDR1 SGHDT, CDR2 YYEEEE. After removal of 3 bases from V and 6 bases from J, the junction contained 7 bases not matched to a gene. This CDR3 comprises 14 residues. The CDR3 region has the DNA TGTGCCAGCAGCTCGGGACAGGTGGTCTCTGAAGCTTTCTTT. It translates to CASSSGQVVSEAFF. The whole variable domain, filled in from reference TRBV5-6 and TRBJ1-1, reads DAGVTQSPTHLIKTRGQQVTLRCSPKSGHDTVSWYQQALGQGPQFIFQYYEEEERQRGNFPDRFSGHQFPNYSSELNVNALLLGDSALYLCASSSGQVVSEAFFGQGTRLTVV.

This chain joins TRBV2 and TRBJ1-1; maybe TRBD1 (6 bases). CDR3 length: 13 residues. The germline gives CDR1 SNHLY, CDR2 FYNNEI. Trimming cost V 6 bases and J 1 base, with 9 bases left between them. CDR3 protein: CASRHRANTEAFF. CDR3 sequence (DNA): TGTGCCAGCAGACACAGGGCGAACACTGAAGCTTTCTTT.

The chain uses TRBV19 and TRBJ1-3, with 11 bases identical to TRBD1. Trimming at V came to 4 bases and at J to 0 bases, leaving 2 bases not matched to a gene. The V gene's germline CDR1 is LNHDA and CDR2 SQIVND (reference sequence). The CDR3 loop spans 16 amino acids. The CDR3 spells CASSTGQGASGNTIYF. The CDR3 DNA is TGTGCCAGTAGTACCGGACAGGGGGCCTCTGGAAACACCATATATTTT.

The chain carries TRBV6-5 and TRBJ1-4; 8 nucleotides align to TRBD1. Trimming at V came to 5 bases and at J to 7 bases, leaving 9 bases not matched to a gene. The CDR3 totals 15 residues. Looked up from germline, CDR1 is MNHEY and CDR2 is SVGAGI. CDR3 DNA: TGTGCCAGCAGTACTACAGGGGGTTCTGGTGAAAAACTGTTTTTT. Translating it yields CASSTTGGSGEKLFF.

In this sample, this clone turned up once. Other DNA sequences of this sample code for an identical CDR3. The gene calls are TRBV18 and TRBJ1-2; 10 bases fit TRBD1. With V trimmed by 6 bases and J by 0 bases, 4 bases remained unmatched. The CDR3 extends over 15 amino acids. Germline V gene lookup returns CDR1 KGHSH and CDR2 LQKENI. CDR3 nucleotide sequence: TGTGCCAGCTCGCCGGGACAGGGGACTAACTATGGCTACACCTTC. Translated: CASSPGQGTNYGYTF.

V gene TRBV9 combines with J gene TRBJ2-2, with 13 positions matching TRBD2. The V and J ends lost 3 bases and 8 bases, in that order; junction bases with no gene match: 7. The CDR3 runs 16 residues. Per the germline V gene, CDR1 is SGDLS and CDR2 is YYNGEE. The CDR3 DNA reads TGTGCCAGCAGCGGCACGGGACTAGCGGGGTCGGGGGAGCTGTTTTTT. Its protein is CASSGTGLAGSGELFF.

The rearrangement uses TRBV2 and TRBJ1-6; 7 bases line up with TRBD1. This CDR3 is built from 16 residues. CDR1 is SNHLY, CDR2 FYNNEI, per germline. The V gene end was trimmed by 6 bases and the J gene end by 6 bases; junction bases not matched to a gene: 11. CDR3 bases: TGTGCCAGCAGGCCCACAGGGGTTGAGGGTAATTCACCCCTCCACTTT. Translating it yields CASRPTGVEGNSPLHF.

The genes are TRBV6-1 and TRBJ2-5, with unresolved D. The CDR3 is 11 residues long. V was cut by 6 bases and J by 6 bases, with 8 bases left in between. Germline values: CDR1 MNHNS, CDR2 SASEGT. This CDR3 reads CASSNPQTQYF. In DNA, the CDR3 is TGTGCCAGCAGCAATCCCCAGACCCAGTACTTC.

The gene calls are TRBV7-9 and TRBJ2-7; 7 bases match TRBD1. The CDR3 totals 15 residues. The V gene's germline CDR1 is SEHNR and CDR2 FQNEAQ (reference sequence). Trimming took 3 bases from V and 0 from J; bases not matched to a gene: 5. This CDR3 is CASSFLGTDSYEQYF. The CDR3, as DNA: TGTGCCAGCAGCTTCCTAGGGACAGACTCCTACGAGCAGTACTTC.

The rearrangement joins TRBV19 to TRBJ2-1; D may be TRBD2 (7 bases). Germline V gives CDR1 LNHDA, CDR2 SQIVND (reference sequence). V lost 4 bases and J 7 bases, leaving 17 bases between the germline ends. The CDR3 has 15 residues. This CDR3 is CASSKETGSGNEQFF. The CDR3, as DNA: TGTGCCAGTAGTAAGGAGACAGGTAGCGGGAATGAGCAGTTCTTC.

This chain joins TRBV6-5 and TRBJ2-7; TRBD2 aligns across 12 bases. There are 14 residues in the CDR3. Germline CDR1 reads MNHEY; CDR2 reads SVGAGI. Germline trimming cut 6 bases from V and 4 bases from J; bases unmatched to any gene: 4. The CDR3 coding sequence is TGTGCCAGCAGACTAGCGGGGGGACCTTACGAGCAGTACTTC. This gives the protein CASRLAGGPYEQYF.

J is TRBJ1-5 and V is TRBV4-1, with D perhaps matching TRBD1 (5 bases). Trimming left V 0 bases short and J 3 bases short, with 12 bases between. Per the germline V gene, CDR1 is MGHRA and CDR2 is YSYEKL. There are 16 residues in the CDR3. CDR3 nucleotides: TGCGCCAGCAGCCAAGAACCCCAGGGCAACAATCAGCCCCAGCATTTT. Translating it yields CASSQEPQGNNQPQHF.

The CDR3 region is CASRGGQYEEKLFF. CDR3 nucleotides: TGTGCCAGCAGGGGGGGACAGTATGAAGAAAAACTGTTTTTT. The V gene is TRBV2, the J gene TRBJ1-4; TRBD1 aligns across 7 bases. The CDR3 runs 14 residues. Trimming cost V 6 bases and J 8 bases; bases outside gene matches: 9. Germline V CDR1 and CDR2: SNHLY, FYNNEI. Complete variable domain (other parts from reference TRBV2 and TRBJ1-4): EPEVTQTPSHQVTQMGQEVILRCVPISNHLYFYWYRQILGQKVEFLVSFYNNEISEKSEIFDDQFSVERPDGSNFTLKIRSTKLEDSAMYFCASRGGQYEEKLFFGSGTQLSVL.

The chain couples TRBV7-8 to TRBJ1-5; D perhaps matches TRBD1 (5 bases). Germline CDR1 and CDR2: SGHVS and FQNEAQ. This CDR3 has 15 amino acids. V shed 5 bases and J shed 0 bases, with 11 bases lying between them. CDR3 residues: CASSPTAYSNQPQHF. In DNA, the CDR3 is TGTGCCAGCAGCCCGACAGCTTATAGCAATCAGCCCCAGCATTTT. The full variable domain, with the rest looked up from reference TRBV7-8 and TRBJ1-5, is GAGVSQSPRYKVAKRGQDVALRCDPISGHVSLFWYQQALGQGPEFLTYFQNEAQLDKSGLPSDRFFAERPEGSVSTLKIQRTQQEDSAVYLCASSPTAYSNQPQHFGDGTRLSIL.

V and J are TRBV7-2 and TRBJ2-1; 10 nucleotides line up with TRBD2. V lost 1 base and J lost 0; bases outside the gene matches: 3. Germline loops: CDR1 SGHTA, CDR2 FQGNSA. CDR3 length: 17 residues. CDR3 DNA sequence: TGTGCCAGCAGCTTAGGACTAGCGGGCAGCTCCTACAATGAGCAGTTCTTC. Its protein is CASSLGLAGSSYNEQFF.

The chain joins TRBV10-1 to TRBJ2-1, with 7 bases aligning to TRBD2. CDR1 and CDR2 from the germline V gene are WNHNN and SYGVQD (reference sequence). The CDR3 spans 14 residues. Trimming at V came to 5 bases and at J to 9 bases, leaving 10 bases not matched to a gene. This chain's CDR3 is CASSLSGARGEQFF. The CDR3 nucleotides are TGCGCCAGCAGTTTGAGCGGGGCCAGAGGTGAGCAGTTCTTC.

The chain employs TRBV11-2 and TRBJ2-1; 8 bases are a match to TRBD2. V shed 3 bases and J 10 bases; nucleotides not matched to a gene: 11. Germline-derived CDR1 and CDR2 are SGHAT and FQNNGV. The CDR3 has 15 amino acids. The CDR3 sequence: CASSLGFAGGIEQFF. The CDR3 DNA sequence: TGTGCCAGCAGCTTGGGGTTTGCGGGAGGAATCGAGCAGTTCTTC.

V gene TRBV4-1 combines with J gene TRBJ2-1, with D possibly being TRBD2 (6 bases). This CDR3 spans 15 amino acids. Germline lookup yields CDR1 MGHRA and CDR2 YSYEKL. V lost 0 bases, J lost 3 bases, and 9 bases lay in between. The CDR3 loop is CASSQEGTYYNEQFF. For the CDR3, the DNA is TGCGCCAGCAGCCAAGAGGGGACTTACTACAATGAGCAGTTCTTC.

V is TRBV10-1 and J is TRBJ2-3; TRBD2 aligns across 7 bases. The length of the CDR3 is 17 residues. V shed 0 bases, J shed 0 bases, and the junction held 6 bases outside the gene matches. CDR1 WNHNN and CDR2 SYGVQD come from the germline V gene (reference sequence). The CDR3 DNA sequence: TGCGCCAGCAGTGAGTCGAAAGCGGGGACTAGCACAGATACGCAGTATTTT. Protein sequence: CASSESKAGTSTDTQYF.

The V gene is TRBV7-6, the J gene TRBJ1-5, with D possibly TRBD1 on 5 matching bases. This CDR3 comprises 18 residues. Germline loops: CDR1 SGHVS, CDR2 FNYEAQ. V was cut by 5 bases and J by 3 bases, with 23 bases left in between. CDR3 residues: CASSQYPPRQTVNQPQHF. The CDR3, as DNA: TGTGCCAGCAGCCAATACCCACCTAGACAGACAGTCAATCAGCCCCAGCATTTT.

This sequence joins TRBV10-3 and TRBJ2-3, with D possibly being TRBD2 (5 bases). This CDR3 is built from 14 residues. The V and J ends lost 8 bases and 6 bases respectively, with 18 bases between them. The germline V gene has CDR1 ENHRY and CDR2 SYGVKD. CDR3 sequence reads: CAIRRLAVVDTQYF. The CDR3 DNA sequence: TGTGCCATCCGCCGGCTAGCTGTTGTGGATACGCAGTATTTT.

This chain links TRBV7-3 with TRBJ2-7; maybe TRBD2 (6 bases). V was shortened by 3 bases and J by 2 bases, with 11 bases between the two germline ends. The CDR3 has 14 amino acids. The germline CDR1 and CDR2 sequences are SGHTA and FQGTGA. CDR3 amino acids: CASSLGGPTYEQYF. CDR3 nucleotide sequence: TGTGCCAGCAGCTTGGGGGGTCCGACCTACGAGCAGTACTTC.

The chain recombines TRBV19 with TRBJ1-4; unclear D gene. CDR3 size: 15 residues. Germline V gives CDR1 LNHDA, CDR2 SQIVND (reference sequence). Trimming stripped 9 bases from V and 0 bases from J, with 14 bases between. This chain's CDR3 is CARPIHTATNEKLFF. The CDR3, as DNA: TGTGCCAGACCAATCCACACCGCAACTAATGAAAAACTGTTTTTT.